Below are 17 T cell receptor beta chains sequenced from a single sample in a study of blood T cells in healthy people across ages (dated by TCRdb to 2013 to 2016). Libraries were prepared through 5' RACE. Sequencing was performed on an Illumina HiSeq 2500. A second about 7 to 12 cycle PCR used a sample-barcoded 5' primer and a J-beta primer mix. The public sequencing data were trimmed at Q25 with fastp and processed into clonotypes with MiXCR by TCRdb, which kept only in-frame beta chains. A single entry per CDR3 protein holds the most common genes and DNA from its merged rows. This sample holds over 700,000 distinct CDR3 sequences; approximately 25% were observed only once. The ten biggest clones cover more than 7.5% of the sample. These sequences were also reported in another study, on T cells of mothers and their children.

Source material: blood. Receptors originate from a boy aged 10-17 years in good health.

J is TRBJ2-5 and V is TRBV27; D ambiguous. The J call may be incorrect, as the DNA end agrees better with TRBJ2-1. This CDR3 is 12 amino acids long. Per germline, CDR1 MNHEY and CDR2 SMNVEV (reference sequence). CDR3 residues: CASSLLGFEQFF. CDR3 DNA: TGTGCCAGCAGTTTACTTGGCTTTGAGCAGTTCTTC.

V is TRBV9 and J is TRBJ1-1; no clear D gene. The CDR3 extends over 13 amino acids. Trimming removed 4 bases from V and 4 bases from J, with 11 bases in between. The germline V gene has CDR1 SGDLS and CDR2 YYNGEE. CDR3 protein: CASSSSGPTEAFF. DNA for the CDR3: TGTGCCAGCAGCTCGTCAGGACCCACTGAAGCTTTCTTT.

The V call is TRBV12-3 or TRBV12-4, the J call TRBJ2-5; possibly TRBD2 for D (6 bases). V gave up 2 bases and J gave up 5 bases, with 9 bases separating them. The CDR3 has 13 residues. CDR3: CASSLNSGETQYF. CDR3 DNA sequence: TGTGCCAGCAGTTTAAACAGCGGGGAGACCCAGTACTTC.

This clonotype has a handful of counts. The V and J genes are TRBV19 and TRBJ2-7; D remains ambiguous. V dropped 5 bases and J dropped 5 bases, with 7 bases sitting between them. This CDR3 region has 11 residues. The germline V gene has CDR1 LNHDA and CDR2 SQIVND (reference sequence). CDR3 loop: CASSWSHEQYF. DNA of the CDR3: TGTGCCAGTAGTTGGTCCCACGAGCAGTACTTC. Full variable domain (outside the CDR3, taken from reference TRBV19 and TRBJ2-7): DGGITQSPKYLFRKEGQNVTLSCEQNLNHDAMYWYRQDPGQGLRLIYYSQIVNDFQKGDIAEGYSVSREKKESFPLTVTSAQKNPTAFYLCASSWSHEQYFGPGTRLTVT.

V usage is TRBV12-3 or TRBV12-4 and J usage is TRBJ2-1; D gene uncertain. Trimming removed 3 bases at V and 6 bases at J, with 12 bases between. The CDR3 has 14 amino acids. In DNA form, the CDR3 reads TGTGCCAGCAGTTTTAATATAGGATCCAATGAGCAGTTCTTC. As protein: CASSFNIGSNEQFF.

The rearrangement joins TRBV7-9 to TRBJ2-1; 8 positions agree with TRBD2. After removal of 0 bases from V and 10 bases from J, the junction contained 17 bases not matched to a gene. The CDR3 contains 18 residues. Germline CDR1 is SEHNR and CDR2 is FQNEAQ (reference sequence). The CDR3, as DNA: TGTGCCAGCAGCTTAGCCTCTATTAGCGGGACCCCCCGAGGGGAGCAGTTCTTC. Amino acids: CASSLASISGTPRGEQFF.

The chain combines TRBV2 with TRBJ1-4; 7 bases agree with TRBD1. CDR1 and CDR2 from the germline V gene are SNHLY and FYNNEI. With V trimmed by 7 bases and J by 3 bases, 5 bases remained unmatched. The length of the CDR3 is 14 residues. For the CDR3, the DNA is TGTGCCAGCAAACAGCAGGGGGCTAATGAAAAACTGTTTTTT. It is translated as CASKQQGANEKLFF.

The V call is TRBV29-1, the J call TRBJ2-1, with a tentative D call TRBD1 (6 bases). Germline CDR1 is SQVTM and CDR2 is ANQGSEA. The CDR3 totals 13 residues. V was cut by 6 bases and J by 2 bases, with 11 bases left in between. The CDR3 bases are TGCAGCGTAGGGGGTACTACCTACAATGAGCAGTTCTTC. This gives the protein CSVGGTTYNEQFF.

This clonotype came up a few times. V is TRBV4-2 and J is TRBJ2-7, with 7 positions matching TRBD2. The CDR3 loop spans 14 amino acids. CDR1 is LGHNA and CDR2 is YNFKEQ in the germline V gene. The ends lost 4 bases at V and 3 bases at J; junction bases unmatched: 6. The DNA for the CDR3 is TGTGCCAGCAGCCCCGGGACTAAGAACTACGAGCAGTACTTC. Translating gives CASSPGTKNYEQYF.

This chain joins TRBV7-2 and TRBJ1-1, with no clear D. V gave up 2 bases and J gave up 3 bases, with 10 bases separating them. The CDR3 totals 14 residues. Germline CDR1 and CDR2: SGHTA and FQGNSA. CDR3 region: CASSLPSSYTEAFF. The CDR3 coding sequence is TGTGCCAGCAGCTTACCGAGCAGTTACACTGAAGCTTTCTTT.

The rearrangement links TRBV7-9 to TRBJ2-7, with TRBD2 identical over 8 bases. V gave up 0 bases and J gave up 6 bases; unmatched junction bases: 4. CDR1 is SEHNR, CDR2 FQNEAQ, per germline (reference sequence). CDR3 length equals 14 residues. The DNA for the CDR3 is TGTGCCAGCAGCTTAGCGGCCGGGGGGGTCGAGCAGTACTTC. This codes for CASSLAAGGVEQYF.

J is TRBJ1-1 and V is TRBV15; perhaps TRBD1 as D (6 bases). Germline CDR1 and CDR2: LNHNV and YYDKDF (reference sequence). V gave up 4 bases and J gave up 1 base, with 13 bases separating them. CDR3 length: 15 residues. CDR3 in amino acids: CATSTNHRENTEAFF. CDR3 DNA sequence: TGTGCCACCAGCACCAACCACAGGGAGAACACTGAAGCTTTCTTT.

The CDR3 region is CASSYGRSKNYQETQYF. Written as DNA, the CDR3 is TGTGCCAGCAGTTACGGCCGGTCAAAAAATTACCAAGAGACCCAGTACTTC. This sequence joins TRBV6-2 or TRBV6-3 and TRBJ2-5; no clear D. Germline V CDR1 and CDR2: MNHEY, SVGEGT. V lost 2 bases and J 0 bases, leaving 16 bases between the germline ends. This CDR3 has 17 residues.

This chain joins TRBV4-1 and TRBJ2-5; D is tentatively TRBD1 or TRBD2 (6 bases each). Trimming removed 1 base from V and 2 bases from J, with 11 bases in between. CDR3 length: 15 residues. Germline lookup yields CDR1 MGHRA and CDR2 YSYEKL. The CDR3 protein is CASSQGGAGQETQYF. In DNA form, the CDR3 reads TGCGCCAGCAGCCAAGGGGGGGCAGGGCAAGAGACCCAGTACTTC.

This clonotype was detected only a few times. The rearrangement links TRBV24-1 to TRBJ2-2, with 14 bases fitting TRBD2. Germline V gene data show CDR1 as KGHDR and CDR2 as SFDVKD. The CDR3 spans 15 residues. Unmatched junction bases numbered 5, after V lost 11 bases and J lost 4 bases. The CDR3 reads CAIGTSGSLTGELFF. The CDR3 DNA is TGTGCCATCGGGACTAGCGGGAGTCTCACCGGGGAGCTGTTTTTT.

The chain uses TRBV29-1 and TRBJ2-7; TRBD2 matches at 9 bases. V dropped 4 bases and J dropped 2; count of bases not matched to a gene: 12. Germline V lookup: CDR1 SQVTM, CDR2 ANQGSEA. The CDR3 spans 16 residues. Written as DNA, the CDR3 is TGCAGCGTTGCGGGTTCGGCTAGCGGGGATCCCTACGAGCAGTACTTC. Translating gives CSVAGSASGDPYEQYF.

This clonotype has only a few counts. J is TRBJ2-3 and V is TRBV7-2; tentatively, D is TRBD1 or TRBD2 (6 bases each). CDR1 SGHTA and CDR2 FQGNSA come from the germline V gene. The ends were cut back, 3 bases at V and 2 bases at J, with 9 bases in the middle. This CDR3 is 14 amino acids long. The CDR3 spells CASSFGGPTDTQYF. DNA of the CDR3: TGTGCCAGCAGCTTTGGGGGGCCCACAGATACGCAGTATTTT.